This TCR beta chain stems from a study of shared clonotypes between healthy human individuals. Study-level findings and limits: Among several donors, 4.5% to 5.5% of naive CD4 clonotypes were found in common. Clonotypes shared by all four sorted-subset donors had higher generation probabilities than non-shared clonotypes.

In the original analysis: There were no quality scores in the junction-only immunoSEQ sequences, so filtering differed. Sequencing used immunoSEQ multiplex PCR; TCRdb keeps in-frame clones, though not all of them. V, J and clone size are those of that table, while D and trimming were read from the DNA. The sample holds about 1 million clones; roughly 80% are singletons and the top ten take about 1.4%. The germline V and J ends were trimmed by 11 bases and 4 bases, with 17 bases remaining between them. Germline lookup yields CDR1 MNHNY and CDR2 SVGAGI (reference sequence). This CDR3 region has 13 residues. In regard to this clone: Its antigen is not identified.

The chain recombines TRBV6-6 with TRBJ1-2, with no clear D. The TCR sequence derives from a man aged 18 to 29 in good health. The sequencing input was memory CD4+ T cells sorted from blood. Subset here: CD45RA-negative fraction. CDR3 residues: CAGLGGRTYGYTF. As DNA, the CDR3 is TGTGCCGGCCTGGGAGGGCGCACCTATGGCTACACCTTC.